The text below deals with one T cell receptor beta chain. Its antigen remains unknown. Primers included in the PCR were 60 Vbeta and 13 Jbeta primers. TCRdb's table, derived via immunoSEQ multiplex PCR, lists solely in-frame clones and lacks some. The data hold 150,000 or so clones, with 75% to 90% observed a single time. This specimen comes from a study of cytomegalovirus exposure and HLA in healthy donors. Regarding the study as a whole: The study listed around 150 cytomegalovirus-associated TCR beta chains. The records held CMV serostatus as the only immune exposure information. A later analysis reportedly identified an Asian-associated ancestry cluster as carrying fewer N-insertions than the approximately 670-donor mean.

Germline values: CDR1 SGHTS, CDR2 YDEGEE. The CDR3 has 17 amino acids. V lost 4 bases and J lost 1; bases outside the gene matches: 13. This clonotype was sampled from a man in his fifties or sixties in good health and CMV-seropositive. Sample: PBMCs. The chain is built from TRBV5-8 and TRBJ1-1; 7 bases agree with TRBD1. In DNA form, the CDR3 reads TGTGCCAGCAGCAACAGGGGAGGATCTTGGCCGAACACTGAAGCTTTCTTT. It is translated as CASSNRGGSWPNTEAFF.